These 4 T cell receptor beta chains were all obtained from the same sample, sequenced in a study of cytomegalovirus exposure and HLA in healthy donors (dated by TCRdb to 2016 to 2017). Libraries were constructed by the immunoSEQ multiplex PCR assay. The multiplex PCR relied on a mix of 60 forward primers for TCR Vbeta segments and 13 reverse primers for TCR Jbeta segments. TCRdb re-hosts the immuneACCESS table, in-frame sequences only. Its copies lack some clones; in the studies checked, an unresolved V gene accounts for under half of them, and the cause for the rest is not known. The table for this sample records some 33,000 clones. The biggest ten clones account for 4.8% of the sample. Sample: PBMCs. All receptors come from a female donor in good health and CMV-seronegative.

The rearrangement uses TRBV28 and TRBJ2-5; unclear D gene. Near its end, the DNA agrees better with TRBJ2-7, so the J call may be wrong. The CDR3 has 14 amino acids. Germline CDR1 MDHEN, CDR2 SYDVKM. The CDR3 here is CASSLEAKTYEQYF. The CDR3 coding sequence is TGTGCCAGCAGTTTAGAGGCAAAGACCTACGAGCAGTACTTC.

The CDR3 sequence: CASSIGTSGLYEQYF. In DNA, the CDR3 is TGCGCCAGCAGCATAGGGACTAGCGGACTCTACGAGCAGTACTTC. The V call is TRBV5-1, the J call TRBJ2-7; TRBD2 agrees at 11 bases. Looked up from germline, CDR1 is SGHRS and CDR2 is YFSETQ. This CDR3 is 15 amino acids long. V lost 4 bases to trimming and J lost 3 bases; unmatched junction nucleotides: 6.

The chain has TRBV28 and TRBJ1-6; the D is unclear. Trimming left V 7 bases short and J 5 bases short, with 12 bases between. The CDR3 runs to 14 residues. The germline V gene has CDR1 MDHEN and CDR2 SYDVKM. The chain's CDR3 is CASTPHSDNSPLHF. In DNA form, the CDR3 reads TGTGCCAGCACACCCCATTCGGATAATTCACCCCTCCACTTT.

The chain uses TRBV19 and TRBJ2-3; TRBD2 agrees at 8 bases. Germline assignment: CDR1 LNHDA and CDR2 SQIVND (reference sequence). The CDR3 spans 15 residues. Trimming took 5 bases from V and 4 from J; bases not matched to a gene: 8. The CDR3 is CASSPLGTRADTQYF. As DNA, the CDR3 is TGTGCCAGTAGTCCGCTCGGGACTAGAGCAGATACGCAGTATTTT.